At least ten counts were recorded for the clone carrying this T cell receptor beta chain. V lost 6 bases, J lost 1 base, and 9 bases lay in between. Germline CDR1 reads MDHEN; CDR2 reads SYDVKM. This CDR3 spans 13 amino acids. Every bit of the isolated RNA underwent reverse transcription, so sequencing read expressed TCRB transcripts. Clones were read by immunoSEQ multiplex PCR, and TCRdb kept only the in-frame ones, dropping some. The sample has about 300,000 clones; under 8.5% are singletons. This specimen belongs to a study of beta chain features in type 1 diabetes. Based on CD45RO/CCR7/CD25/CD127/CD95/CD27, CD4+ regulatory, stem cell-like memory, naive and central memory cells were sorted.

This receptor was obtained from a woman younger than 35 in good health. The sequenced material came from central memory CD4+ T cells from blood. The V gene is TRBV28, the J gene TRBJ1-1; no clear D gene. The CDR3 here is CASRYNRNTEAFF. CDR3 DNA sequence: TGTGCCAGCAGATACAACAGGAACACTGAAGCTTTCTTT.